Below, 2 T cell receptor beta chains from the same sample are listed, as sequenced in a study of CD8 T cells in ankylosing spondylitis. Findings and caveats of the study: Seemingly distinctive of ankylosing spondylitis blood was a TCR beta motif formed by eight highly homologous variants.

These TCRs are of unknown antigen specificity. TCRdb itself ran the 5' RACE reads through MiXCR, one entry per CDR3 protein. The data contain fewer than 500,000 distinct CDR3 sequences, approximately 20% of them singletons. The sample was blood, either unsorted or a sorted T cell fraction (not recorded which). These receptors were taken from a male donor with ankylosing spondylitis.

This rearrangement joins TRBV30 to TRBJ1-6; D uncertain. Looked up from germline, CDR1 is GTSNPN and CDR2 is SVGIG (reference sequence). The CDR3 loop spans 12 amino acids. Trimming shortened V by 1 base and J by 8 bases, and 6 bases separated the two germline ends. CDR3 DNA sequence: TGTGCCTGGAGTGACAGAGATTCACCCCTCCACTTT. Translating gives CAWSDRDSPLHF.

The rearrangement joins TRBV15 to TRBJ2-5; D is possibly TRBD2 (6 bases). V lost 0 bases, J lost 2 bases, and 10 bases lay in between. The germline gives CDR1 LNHNV, CDR2 YYDKDF (reference sequence). This CDR3 is 15 amino acids long. The CDR3 coding sequence is TGTGCCACCAGCAGAGATAAGGCGGGACAAGAGACCCAGTACTTC. This codes for CATSRDKAGQETQYF.